This TCR beta chain was captured in a study of molecular identifiers for immune sequencing clone quantification. MiXCR, run by TCRdb on the PCR reads, gives a single entry per CDR3 protein. The table records 85,000 to 100,000 distinct CDR3 sequences, 20% to 25% of them present only once. In this sample, this clonotype turned up many times. The length of the CDR3 is 16 residues. The ends were cut back, 3 bases at V and 9 bases at J, with 21 bases in the middle. In germline, CDR1 is LNHDA, CDR2 SQIVND (reference sequence). Sequencing input: naive CD8+ T cells from blood, with Jurkat cell RNA spiked in. Noted subset: FACS-sorted CD8+CD4-CCR7+CD45RA+ naive T cells. The V gene is TRBV19, the J gene TRBJ2-1; no reliable D call. The sequence came from a human donor in good health. Some libraries in this study had Jurkat cell RNA spiked in. The CDR3 sequence: CASSIAAVRENGEQFF. CDR3 nucleotide sequence: TGTGCCAGTAGTATTGCGGCGGTCCGAGAGAATGGTGAGCAGTTCTTC.